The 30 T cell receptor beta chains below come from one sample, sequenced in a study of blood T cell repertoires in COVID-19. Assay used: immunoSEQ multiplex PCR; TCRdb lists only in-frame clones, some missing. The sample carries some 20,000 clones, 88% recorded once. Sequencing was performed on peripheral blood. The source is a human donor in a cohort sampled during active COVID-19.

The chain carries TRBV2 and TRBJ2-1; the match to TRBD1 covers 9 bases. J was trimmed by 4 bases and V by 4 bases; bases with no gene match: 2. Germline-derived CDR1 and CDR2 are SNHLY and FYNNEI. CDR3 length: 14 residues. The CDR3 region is CASSVDRGYNEQFF. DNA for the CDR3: TGTGCCAGCAGTGTGGACAGGGGATACAATGAGCAGTTCTTC. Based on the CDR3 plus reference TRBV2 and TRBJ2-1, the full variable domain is EPEVTQTPSHQVTQMGQEVILRCVPISNHLYFYWYRQILGQKVEFLVSFYNNEISEKSEIFDDQFSVERPDGSNFTLKIRSTKLEDSAMYFCASSVDRGYNEQFFGPGTRLTVL.

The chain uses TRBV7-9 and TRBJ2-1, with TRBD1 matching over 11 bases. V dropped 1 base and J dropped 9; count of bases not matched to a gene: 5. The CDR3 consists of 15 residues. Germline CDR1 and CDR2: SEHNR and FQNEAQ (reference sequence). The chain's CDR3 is CASSLGDRGTVEQFF. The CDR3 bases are TGTGCCAGCAGCTTAGGGGACAGGGGGACGGTTGAGCAGTTCTTC.

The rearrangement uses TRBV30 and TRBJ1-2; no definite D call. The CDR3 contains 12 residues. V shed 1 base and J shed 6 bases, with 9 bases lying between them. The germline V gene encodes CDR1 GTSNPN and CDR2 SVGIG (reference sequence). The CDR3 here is CAWSGSGNGYTF. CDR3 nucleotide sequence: TGTGCCTGGAGTGGCTCGGGGAATGGCTACACCTTC.

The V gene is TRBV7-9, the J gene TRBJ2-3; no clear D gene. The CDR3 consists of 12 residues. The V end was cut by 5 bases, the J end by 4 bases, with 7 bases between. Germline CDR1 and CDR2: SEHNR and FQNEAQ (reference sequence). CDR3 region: CASSQRADTQYF. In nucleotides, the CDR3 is TGTGCCAGCAGCCAAAGAGCAGATACGCAGTATTTT.

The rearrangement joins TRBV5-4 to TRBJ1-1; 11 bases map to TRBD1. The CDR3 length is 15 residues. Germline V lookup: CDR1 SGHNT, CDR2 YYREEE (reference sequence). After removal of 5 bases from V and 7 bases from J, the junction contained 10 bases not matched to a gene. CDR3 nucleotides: TGTGCCAGCAGGCGAGGGACAGGGGGACTGGGTGAAGCTTTCTTT. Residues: CASRRGTGGLGEAFF. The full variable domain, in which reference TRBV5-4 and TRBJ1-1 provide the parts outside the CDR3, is ETGVTQSPTHLIKTRGQQVTLRCSSQSGHNTVSWYQQALGQGPQFIFQYYREEENGRGNFPPRFSGLQFPNYSSELNVNALELDDSALYLCASRRGTGGLGEAFFGQGTRLTVV.

CDR3 in amino acids: CASLTNYGYTF. The CDR3 nucleotides are TGTGCCTCACTTACCAACTATGGCTACACCTTC. The chain links TRBV12-3 or TRBV12-4 to TRBJ1-2; D remains unclear. The CDR3 contains 11 residues. V was shortened by 11 bases and J by 2 bases, with 9 bases between the two germline ends.

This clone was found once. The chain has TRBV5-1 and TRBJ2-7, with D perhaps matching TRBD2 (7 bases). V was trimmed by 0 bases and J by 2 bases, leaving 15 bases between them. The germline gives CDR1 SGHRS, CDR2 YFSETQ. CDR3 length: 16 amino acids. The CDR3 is CASSLGGGRVTYEQYF. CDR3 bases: TGCGCCAGCAGCTTGGGGGGGGGCCGGGTGACCTACGAGCAGTACTTC.

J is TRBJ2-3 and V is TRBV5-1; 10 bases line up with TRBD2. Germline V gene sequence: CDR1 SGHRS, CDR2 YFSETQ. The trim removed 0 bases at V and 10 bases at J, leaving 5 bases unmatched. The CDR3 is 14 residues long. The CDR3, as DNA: TGCGCCAGCAGCTTGGATCAGCGGGGGGGTGCGCAGTATTTT. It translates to CASSLDQRGGAQYF.

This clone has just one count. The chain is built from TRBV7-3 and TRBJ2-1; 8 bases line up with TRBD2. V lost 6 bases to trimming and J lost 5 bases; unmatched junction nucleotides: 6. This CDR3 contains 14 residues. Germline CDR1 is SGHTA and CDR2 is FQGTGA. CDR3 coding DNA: TGTGCCAGCAGTATAGCGGGGTCAAACAATGAGCAGTTCTTC. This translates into CASSIAGSNNEQFF.

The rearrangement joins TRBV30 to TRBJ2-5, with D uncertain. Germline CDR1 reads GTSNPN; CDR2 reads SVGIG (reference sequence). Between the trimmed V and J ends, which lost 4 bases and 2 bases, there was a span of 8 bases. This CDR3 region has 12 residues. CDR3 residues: CAWTPKQETQYF. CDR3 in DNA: TGTGCCTGGACCCCTAAGCAAGAGACCCAGTACTTC.

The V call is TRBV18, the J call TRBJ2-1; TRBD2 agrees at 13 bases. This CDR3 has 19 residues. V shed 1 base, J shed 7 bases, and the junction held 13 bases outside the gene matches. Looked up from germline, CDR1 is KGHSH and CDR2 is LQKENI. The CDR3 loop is CASSPRLATSGGAKNEQFF. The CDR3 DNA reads TGTGCCAGCTCACCACGCCTGGCAACTAGCGGGGGGGCAAAGAATGAGCAGTTCTTC.

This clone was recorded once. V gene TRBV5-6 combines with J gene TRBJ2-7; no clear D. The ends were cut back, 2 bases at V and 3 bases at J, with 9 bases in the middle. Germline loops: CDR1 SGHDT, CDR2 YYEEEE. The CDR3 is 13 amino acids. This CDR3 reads CASSFSGDYEQYF. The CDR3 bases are TGTGCCAGCAGCTTTTCCGGAGACTACGAGCAGTACTTC.

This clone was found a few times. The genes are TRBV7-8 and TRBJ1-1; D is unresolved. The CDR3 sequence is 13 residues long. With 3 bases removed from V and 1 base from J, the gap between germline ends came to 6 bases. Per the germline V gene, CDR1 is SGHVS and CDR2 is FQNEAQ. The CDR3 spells CASSFRQNTEAFF. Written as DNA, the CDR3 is TGTGCCAGCAGCTTCCGACAGAACACTGAAGCTTTCTTT.

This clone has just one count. The CDR3 bases are TGTGCCAGCAGAAACGACGGGAATCAGCCCCAGCATTTT. This sequence encodes CASRNDGNQPQHF. The chain recombines TRBV2 with TRBJ1-5, with no clear D. The CDR3 spans 13 residues. Trimming left V 6 bases short and J 4 bases short, with 10 bases between. Germline-derived CDR1 and CDR2 are SNHLY and FYNNEI.

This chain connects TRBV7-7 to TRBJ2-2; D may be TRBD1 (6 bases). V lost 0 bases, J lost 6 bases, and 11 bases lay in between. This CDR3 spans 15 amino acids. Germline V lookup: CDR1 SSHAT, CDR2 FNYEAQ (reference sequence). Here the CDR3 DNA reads TGTGCCAGCAGCTTAGCCTCAGGGGCCGCCGGGGAGCTGTTTTTT. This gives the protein CASSLASGAAGELFF.

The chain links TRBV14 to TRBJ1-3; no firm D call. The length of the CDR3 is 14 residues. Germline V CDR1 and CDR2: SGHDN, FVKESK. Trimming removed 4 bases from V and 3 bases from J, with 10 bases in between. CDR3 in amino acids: CASSPPNSGNTIYF. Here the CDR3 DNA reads TGTGCCAGCAGCCCCCCTAACAGTGGAAACACCATATATTTT.

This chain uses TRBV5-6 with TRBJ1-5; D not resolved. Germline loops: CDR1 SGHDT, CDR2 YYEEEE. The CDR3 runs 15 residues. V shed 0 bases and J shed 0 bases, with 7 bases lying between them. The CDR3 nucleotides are TGTGCCAGCAGCTTGGGACGGGATAGCAATCAGCCCCAGCATTTT. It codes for CASSLGRDSNQPQHF.

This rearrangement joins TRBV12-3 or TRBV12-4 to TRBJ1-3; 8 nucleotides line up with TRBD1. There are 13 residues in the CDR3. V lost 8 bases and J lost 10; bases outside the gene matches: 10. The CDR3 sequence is CASSQDRVDTIYF. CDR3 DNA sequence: TGTGCCAGCTCCCAGGACAGGGTTGATACCATATATTTT.

The CDR3 DNA reads TGTGCCAGCAGTTACGCGGGGGCCGGCTACACCTTC. Its translation is CASSYAGAGYTF. The chain recombines TRBV6-5 with TRBJ1-2; weak D call: TRBD1 (6 bases). There are 12 residues in the CDR3. V was shortened by 2 bases and J by 8 bases, with 9 bases between the two germline ends. Germline CDR1 MNHEY, CDR2 SVGAGI.

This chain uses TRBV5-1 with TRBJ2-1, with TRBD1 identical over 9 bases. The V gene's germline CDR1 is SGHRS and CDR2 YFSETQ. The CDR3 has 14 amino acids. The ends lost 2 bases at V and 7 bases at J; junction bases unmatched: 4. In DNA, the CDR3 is TGCGCCAGCAGCTTACAGGGGGCTATGAATGAGCAGTTCTTC. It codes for CASSLQGAMNEQFF.

The CDR3 DNA reads TGTGCCAGCAGCTTGCTCAGGGGGAGCGGCTTCGAGACCCAGTACTTC. This encodes CASSLLRGSGFETQYF. The rearrangement links TRBV5-4 to TRBJ2-5; 7 bases match TRBD1. Unmatched junction bases numbered 11, after V lost 1 base and J lost 5 bases. Germline V gene lookup returns CDR1 SGHNT and CDR2 YYREEE (reference sequence). This CDR3 contains 16 residues.

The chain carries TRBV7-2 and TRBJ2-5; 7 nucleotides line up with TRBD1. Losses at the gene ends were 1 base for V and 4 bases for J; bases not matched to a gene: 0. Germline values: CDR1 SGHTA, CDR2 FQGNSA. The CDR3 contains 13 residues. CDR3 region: CASSLDRGETQYF. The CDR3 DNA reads TGTGCCAGCAGCTTAGACAGGGGAGAGACCCAGTACTTC. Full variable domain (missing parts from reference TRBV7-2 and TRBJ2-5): GAGVSQSPSNKVTEKGKDVELRCDPISGHTALYWYRQSLGQGLEFLIYFQGNSAPDKSGLPSDRFSAERTGGSVSTLTIQRTQQEDSAVYLCASSLDRGETQYFGPGTRLLVL.

The CDR3 is CASSESRTEVNEQFF. The CDR3 region has the DNA TGCGCCAGCAGTGAGTCGAGGACAGAAGTCAATGAGCAGTTCTTC. J is TRBJ2-1 and V is TRBV10-1; D is possibly TRBD1 (6 bases). The CDR3 sequence is 15 residues long. V was pared by 0 bases and J by 6 bases, with 12 bases between. Looked up from germline, CDR1 is WNHNN and CDR2 is SYGVQD (reference sequence).

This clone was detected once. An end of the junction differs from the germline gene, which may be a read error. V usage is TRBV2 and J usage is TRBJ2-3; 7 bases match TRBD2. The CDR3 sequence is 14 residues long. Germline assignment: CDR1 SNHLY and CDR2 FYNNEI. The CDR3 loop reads CARSGTTRTDTQYF. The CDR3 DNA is TGTGCCAGGAGTGGGACTACCCGCACAGATACGCAGTATTTT.

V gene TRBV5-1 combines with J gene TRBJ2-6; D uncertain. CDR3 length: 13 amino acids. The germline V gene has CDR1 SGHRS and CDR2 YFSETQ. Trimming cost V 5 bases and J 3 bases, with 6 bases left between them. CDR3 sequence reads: CASRVRGANVLTF. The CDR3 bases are TGCGCCAGCAGGGTGCGTGGGGCCAACGTCCTGACTTTC.

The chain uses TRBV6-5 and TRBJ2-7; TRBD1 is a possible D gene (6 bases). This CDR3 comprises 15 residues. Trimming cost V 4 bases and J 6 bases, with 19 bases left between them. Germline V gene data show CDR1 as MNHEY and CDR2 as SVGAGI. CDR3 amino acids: CASSWYRVPAGEQYF. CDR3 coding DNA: TGTGCCAGCAGTTGGTACAGGGTTCCGGCGGGCGAGCAGTACTTC.

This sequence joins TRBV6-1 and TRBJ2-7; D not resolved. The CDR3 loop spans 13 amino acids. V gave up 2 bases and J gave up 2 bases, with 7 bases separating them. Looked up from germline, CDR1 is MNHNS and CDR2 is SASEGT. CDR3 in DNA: TGTGCCAGCAGTGAATCCTCAGCCTACGAGCAGTACTTC. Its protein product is CASSESSAYEQYF.

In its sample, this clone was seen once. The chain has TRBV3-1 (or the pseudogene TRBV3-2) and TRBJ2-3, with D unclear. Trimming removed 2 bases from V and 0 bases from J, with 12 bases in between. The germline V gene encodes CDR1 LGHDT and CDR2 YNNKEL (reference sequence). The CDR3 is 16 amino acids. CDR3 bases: TGTGCCAGCAGCCAAAGGAGACCACCAAGCACAGATACGCAGTATTTT. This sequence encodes CASSQRRPPSTDTQYF.

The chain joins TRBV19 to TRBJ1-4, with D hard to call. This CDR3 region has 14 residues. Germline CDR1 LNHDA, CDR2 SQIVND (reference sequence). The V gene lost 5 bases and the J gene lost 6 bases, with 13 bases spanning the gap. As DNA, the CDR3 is TGTGCCAGTAGTGACACCTCGGCCGATGAAAAACTGTTTTTT. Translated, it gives CASSDTSADEKLFF.

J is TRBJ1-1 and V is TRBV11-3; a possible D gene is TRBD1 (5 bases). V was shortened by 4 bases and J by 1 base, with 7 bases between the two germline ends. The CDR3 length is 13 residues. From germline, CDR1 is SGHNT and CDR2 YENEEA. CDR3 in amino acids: CASSSTENTEAFF. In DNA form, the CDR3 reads TGTGCCAGCAGCTCGACAGAGAACACTGAAGCTTTCTTT.